These T cell receptor beta chains were read from a single sample in a study of OX40 agonist ivuxolimab in advanced cancers. Data came from immunoSEQ multiplex PCR; TCRdb stores just in-frame clones and leaves some out. The sample carries 75,000 to 80,000 clones, 65% to 85% recorded once. The sample in question was CD4+ or CD8+ T cells sorted from blood, obtained in a trial of the OX40 agonist ivuxolimab. The source is an adult with an advanced solid tumor such as melanoma, head and neck, liver or kidney cancer. CDR3s include the opening cysteine and the closing phenylalanine or tryptophan. The D gene is left open where the match is weak. Size tells how often a clone was seen (once, few, many) or the class of an expanded clone, and some rows leave it out.

>TRBV7-8|TRBJ1-3|NA|NA
CASSPFDRRRGNTIYF
TGTGCCAGCAGCCCCTTTGACCGTCGTAGAGGAAACACCATATATTTT
>TRBV5-1|TRBJ2-7|NA|NA
CASSSEPASDEQYF
TGCGCCAGCAGCTCCGAGCCCGCCTCGGACGAGCAGTACTTC
>TRBV18|TRBJ2-7|NA|NA
CASSEEQGDEQYF
TGTGCCAGCTCCGAGGAACAGGGAGACGAGCAGTACTTC
>TRBV10-2|TRBJ1-1|NA|NA
CASRPSGGMNTEAFF
TGCGCCAGCAGACCAAGTGGGGGGATGAACACTGAAGCTTTCTTT
>TRBV2|TRBJ2-1|NA|NA
CASTRDLTYNEQFF
TGTGCCAGCACCCGGGATCTAACCTACAATGAGCAGTTCTTC
>TRBV7-8|TRBJ1-5|few|TRBD1
CASSPDRVWSNQPQHF
TGTGCCAGCAGCCCCGACAGGGTTTGGAGCAATCAGCCCCAGCATTTT
>TRBV27|TRBJ1-1|NA|NA
CASRGDTLNTEAFF
TGTGCCAGCAGGGGGGACACCCTGAACACTGAAGCTTTCTTT
>TRBV18|TRBJ1-1|NA|NA
CASSPPGGAGTEAFF
TGTGCCAGCTCACCACCAGGAGGGGCAGGCACTGAAGCTTTCTTT
>TRBV6-1|TRBJ2-1|NA|TRBD2
CASRASGGFYNEQFF
TGTGCCAGCAGAGCAAGCGGGGGGTTTTACAATGAGCAGTTCTTC
>TRBV10-3|TRBJ1-4|NA|NA
CAISEGQIATNEKLFF
TGTGCCATCAGTGAGGGGCAGATTGCAACTAATGAAAAACTGTTTTTT
>TRBV6-6|TRBJ2-7|NA|TRBD1
CASSRGGQGAEQYF
TGTGCCAGCAGTAGAGGGGGACAGGGGGCCGAGCAGTACTTC
>TRBV15|TRBJ1-1|NA|NA
CATSRPGSLNTEAFF
TGTGCCACCAGCAGACCCGGGTCTCTGAACACTGAAGCTTTCTTT
>TRBV19|TRBJ2-7|NA|NA
CASSTQGPSTEQYF
TGTGCCAGTAGTACTCAGGGCCCCTCGACCGAGCAGTACTTC
>TRBV7-2|TRBJ2-5|NA|NA
CASSRRVGETQYF
TGTGCCAGCAGCCGCAGGGTAGGAGAGACCCAGTACTTC
>TRBV5-1|TRBJ1-5|NA|NA
CASSLFQGGQPQHF
TGCGCCAGCAGCTTGTTTCAGGGCGGACAGCCCCAGCATTTT
>TRBV5-1|TRBJ1-5|NA|NA
CASSLGSGNQPQHF
TGCGCCAGCAGCTTGGGATCTGGCAATCAGCCCCAGCATTTT
>TRBV7-3|TRBJ1-1|NA|NA
CASSSQGRLEAFF
TGTGCCAGCAGCTCGCAGGGGCGGCTTGAAGCTTTCTTT
>TRBV29-1|TRBJ2-1|NA|NA
CSVEARVENEQFF
TGCAGCGTTGAAGCCAGAGTAGAGAATGAGCAGTTCTTC
>TRBV2|TRBJ1-2|NA|NA
CASSGRRGSYGYTF
TGTGCCAGCAGTGGTCGGCGGGGTTCCTATGGCTACACCTTC
>TRBV6-6|TRBJ1-6|NA|NA
CASSNGRDSPLHF
TGTGCCAGCAGCAACGGACGTGATTCACCCCTCCACTTT
>TRBV7-2|TRBJ1-3|NA|TRBD1
CASSLAGAGQDTIYF
TGTGCCAGCAGCTTAGCAGGGGCCGGACAGGACACCATATATTTT
>TRBV7-9|TRBJ2-6|NA|TRBD1
CASSPPGQGAIGANVLTF
TGTGCCAGCAGCCCACCGGGACAGGGGGCGATAGGGGCCAACGTCCTGACTTTC
>TRBV6-5|TRBJ1-2|NA|NA
CASSSQGQGLYGYTF
TGTGCCAGCAGTTCCCAAGGGCAGGGCCTCTATGGCTACACCTTC
>TRBV19|TRBJ1-1|NA|NA
CASSLPTGSNTEAFF
TGTGCCAGTAGTCTGCCGACAGGATCGAACACTGAAGCTTTCTTT
>TRBV19|TRBJ1-6|many|NA
CASSPTAYNSPLHF
TGTGCCAGTAGTCCCACGGCCTATAATTCACCCCTCCACTTT
>TRBV6-5|TRBJ2-5|once|NA
CASSYSIRIQETQYF
TGTGCCAGCAGTTACTCGATCCGGATCCAAGAGACCCAGTACTTC
>TRBV29-1|TRBJ2-3|NA|NA
CSVDPGDDTQYF
TGCAGCGTTGATCCGGGGGACGATACGCAGTATTTT
>TRBV19|TRBJ1-4|NA|NA
CASSTTRRVFF
TGTGCCAGTAGTACAACTAGGCGGGTGTTTTTT
>TRBV6-6|TRBJ2-7|NA|TRBD1
CASSFGTGPIEQYF
TGTGCCAGCAGTTTCGGGACAGGGCCGATCGAGCAGTACTTC
>TRBV30|TRBJ1-2|NA|TRBD1
CAWSAKQGVGYTF
TGTGCCTGGAGTGCTAAACAGGGGGTGGGCTACACCTTC
>TRBV5-6|TRBJ2-5|NA|TRBD1
CASSFAGQGEETQYF
TGTGCCAGCAGCTTCGCGGGACAGGGAGAGGAGACCCAGTACTTC
>TRBV2|TRBJ2-6|NA|NA
CASHQDQTSGANVLTF
TGTGCCAGCCATCAGGATCAAACCTCTGGGGCCAACGTCCTGACTTTC
>TRBV27|TRBJ1-1|NA|NA
CASSLSYDKEAFF
TGTGCCAGCAGTTTATCGTATGATAAAGAAGCTTTCTTT
>TRBV14|TRBJ2-5|NA|TRBD1
CASRSGGTETQYF
TGTGCCAGCAGGTCAGGGGGCACGGAGACCCAGTACTTC